Only one count was recorded for the clone carrying this TCR beta chain. This sample was taken from a study of blood T cell repertoires in COVID-19. Clones were read by immunoSEQ multiplex PCR, and TCRdb kept only the in-frame ones, dropping some. Of roughly 150,000 clones listed, approximately 83% are singletons. The CDR3 extends over 12 amino acids. V dropped 7 bases and J dropped 7 bases, with 11 bases sitting between them. The J gene is TRBJ1-3, the V gene TRBV12-3 or TRBV12-4, with D perhaps matching TRBD1 (6 bases). Sequenced material: peripheral blood. The receptor was isolated from a woman of 80 years or more with active or convalescent COVID-19. The CDR3 sequence: CASTPRGNTIYF. The CDR3 nucleotides read TGTGCCAGCACCCCTAGGGGGAACACCATATATTTT.